A selection of T cell receptor beta chains follows, all from one sample in a study of early T cells in non-severe SARS-CoV-2 infection. TCRdb independently ran MiXCR on the 5' RACE reads; one entry per CDR3 protein. The sample shows over 95,000 distinct CDR3 sequences, approximately 15% of them seen only once. The sample was whole blood. These receptors were taken from an adult who was a healthcare worker with PCR-confirmed SARS-CoV-2 infection or an uninfected control (not recorded which). CDR3s include the opening cysteine and the closing phenylalanine or tryptophan. D genes are given only for firm matches. Clone size is stated in some rows and not others, as once, few, many or a class when expanded.

TRBD2,TRBV20-1,TRBJ2-7,-,16,TGCAGTGCTAGCGCTAGCGGGAGGGCCGATTGGTACGAGCAGTACTTC,CSASASGRADWYEQYF
-,TRBV7-9,TRBJ2-2,-,13,TGTGCCAGCAGGTGGGAGCAAACCGGGGAGCTGTTTTTT,CASRWEQTGELFF
TRBD2,TRBV14,TRBJ2-1,few,15,TGTGCCAGCAGCCACAGAGAAGGCGGGAGCGGTGAGCAGTTCTTC,CASSHREGGSGEQFF
TRBD2,TRBV28,TRBJ2-1,-,18,TGTGCCAGCACAGGGAGTCTGACTAGCGGTAGCTCCTACAATGAGCAGTTCTTC,CASTGSLTSGSSYNEQFF
-,TRBV18,TRBJ1-5,few,14,TGTGCCAGCTCACCGTCGAAGATGGGTCAGCCCCAGCATTTT,CASSPSKMGQPQHF
TRBD2,TRBV6-2/TRBV6-3,TRBJ2-1,-,16,TGTGCCAGCAGTTACTCAGAAGCGGGGAAGAAGGCTGAGCAGTTCTTC,CASSYSEAGKKAEQFF
-,TRBV29-1,TRBJ1-1,few,8,TGCAGCGTTGGTGTAGCTTTCTTT,CSVGVAFF
-,TRBV5-4,TRBJ2-6,-,19,TGTGCCAGCACGCTAAAACCCGGGCCGGGATCGACGGGGGCCAACGTCCTGACTTTC,CASTLKPGPGSTGANVLTF
-,TRBV12-3/TRBV12-4,TRBJ2-7,-,11,TGTGCCAGCAGTTTCAGCGGCGAGCAGTACTTC,CASSFSGEQYF
TRBD1,TRBV27,TRBJ1-1,-,16,TGTGCCAGCAGTTTAATCAGGGGGGACGAGAACACTGAAGCTTTCTTT,CASSLIRGDENTEAFF
-,TRBV6-5,TRBJ2-5,-,12,TGTGCCAGCTTGTACATCCAAGAGACCCAGTACTTC,CASLYIQETQYF
-,TRBV10-2,TRBJ1-4,many,14,TGCGCCAGCAGTGAAGGAGGCATCGGTGAAAAACTGTTTTTT,CASSEGGIGEKLFF
TRBD2,TRBV7-9,TRBJ2-3,many,17,TGTGCCAGCAGCTTAGATGGTAGCGGGAGGGCCGCAGATACGCAGTATTTT,CASSLDGSGRAADTQYF
TRBD2,TRBV20-1,TRBJ2-1,-,18,TGCAGTGCTAGGCTATTGGCTAGCGGGAGGCCCTTCTACAATGAGCAGTTCTTC,CSARLLASGRPFYNEQFF
-,TRBV21-1,TRBJ2-4,few,18,TGTGCCAGCAGCAAAGAGGCGAACAGGGTGAGGGCCAAAAACATTCAGTACTTC,CASSKEANRVRAKNIQYF
-,TRBV18,TRBJ2-3,-,14,TGTGCCAGCTCACCCGGGACCCGCACAGATACGCAGTATTTT,CASSPGTRTDTQYF
TRBD2,TRBV7-2,TRBJ2-7,-,15,TGTGCCAGCAGCCCGTCCGGGACTAGCTCCTACGAGCAGTACTTC,CASSPSGTSSYEQYF
-,TRBV29-1,TRBJ2-5,-,14,TGCAGCGTTGTTGGTGCATCAGGACAAGAGACCCAGTACTTC,CSVVGASGQETQYF
-,TRBV29-1,TRBJ1-1,-,14,TGCAGCGTTGTTTGGAAAAGGAGTAACACTGAAGCTTTCTTT,CSVVWKRSNTEAFF
TRBD2,TRBV5-6,TRBJ2-5,-,15,TGTGCCAGCAGCTATGGGACTAGCGGGCAAGAGACCCAGTACTTC,CASSYGTSGQETQYF
TRBD1,TRBV28,TRBJ2-2,-,14,TGTGCCAGTCTCAGACAGGGAAGGGCCGGGGAGCTGTTTTTT,CASLRQGRAGELFF
-,TRBV29-1,TRBJ1-1,-,13,TGCAGCGTCCTTAACCGGCAGAACACTGAAGCTTTCTTT,CSVLNRQNTEAFF
TRBD2,TRBV20-1,TRBJ2-1,few,15,TGCAGTGCTAGAGGACTAGCGGGGGGGCAGGATGAGCAGTTCTTC,CSARGLAGGQDEQFF
TRBD2,TRBV27,TRBJ2-7,few,16,TGTGCCAGCAGCCGTACTTCTAGCGGGGGTCCCTACGAGCAGTACTTC,CASSRTSSGGPYEQYF
-,TRBV5-1,TRBJ2-2,few,15,TGCGCCAGCAGCTTGGCCGACCCGAACACCGGGGAGCTGTTTTTT,CASSLADPNTGELFF
-,TRBV11-2,TRBJ2-7,many,12,TGTGCCAGCAGCTTAACAGGCTACGAGCAGTACTTC,CASSLTGYEQYF
-,TRBV6-2/TRBV6-3,TRBJ2-5,-,17,TGTGCCAGCACCGCCCGGGGACCGCGAGAAAATAGGGAGACCCAGTACTTC,CASTARGPRENRETQYF
-,TRBV6-6,TRBJ2-5,-,16,TGTGCCAGCAACTTACAAGTGGGTGGGCTCCAAGAGACCCAGTACTTC,CASNLQVGGLQETQYF
TRBD2,TRBV7-2,TRBJ2-1,-,16,TGTGCCAGCAGCCTTCCGGGCGGGAGTAAGTACAATGAGCAGTTCTTC,CASSLPGGSKYNEQFF
TRBD1,TRBV12-3/TRBV12-4,TRBJ1-1,-,13,TGTGCCAGCAGTTTGTTTCAGGGGGCTGAAGCTTTCTTT,CASSLFQGAEAFF
TRBD1,TRBV12-3/TRBV12-4,TRBJ1-5,few,15,TGTGCCAGCAGTTCCGGACAGGGTTTGCATCAGCCCCAGCATTTT,CASSSGQGLHQPQHF
-,TRBV20-1,TRBJ2-3,-,12,TGCAGTGCTAGAGATCAATCAGATACGCAGTATTTT,CSARDQSDTQYF
TRBD1,TRBV28,TRBJ1-6,-,16,TGTGCCAGCAGTTCGGGGGACAGCTACTATAATTCACCCCTCCACTTT,CASSSGDSYYNSPLHF
TRBD2,TRBV19,TRBJ2-1,-,15,TGTGCCAGTAGTATAGGGACTAGCGGTTACAATGAGCAGTTCTTC,CASSIGTSGYNEQFF
-,TRBV28,TRBJ2-7,few,17,TGTGCCAGCAGTTCCCCTTACGGGACAAAGGCCTCCTACGAGCAGTACTTC,CASSSPYGTKASYEQYF
TRBD1,TRBV6-5,TRBJ1-5,many,14,TGTGCCAGCAGTTCGGGACAGGGAAATCAGCCCCAGCATTTT,CASSSGQGNQPQHF
TRBD1,TRBV4-3,TRBJ2-6,many,16,TGCGCCAGCAGCCAACGACAGGGCTCTGGGGCCAACGTCCTGACTTTC,CASSQRQGSGANVLTF
TRBD2,TRBV7-2,TRBJ2-1,-,15,TGTGCCAGCAGCTCCGCCACTAGCGGTTGGAATGAGCAGTTCTTC,CASSSATSGWNEQFF
-,TRBV11-2,TRBJ2-1,-,12,TGTGCCAGCAGTTGGCAGTACAATGAGCAGTTCTTC,CASSWQYNEQFF
TRBD2,TRBV10-3,TRBJ2-3,-,13,TGTGCCATCTGGGGGGGTACAACAGATACGCAGTATTTT,CAIWGGTTDTQYF
-,TRBV11-2,TRBJ2-5,few,13,TGTGCCAGCAGCTTAGGGTCGGGCGGGACCCAGTACTTC,CASSLGSGGTQYF
-,TRBV4-1,TRBJ2-7,few,13,TGCGCCAGCAGCCAAGATGGGGACTGGGAGCAGTACTTC,CASSQDGDWEQYF